The 24 T cell receptor beta chains listed next were all sequenced from one sample in a study of CD4+ T cells in melanoma. The protocol was immunoSEQ multiplex PCR, while the TCRdb copy is restricted to in-frame clones and leaves out a portion. The sample yields roughly 54,000 clones, 85% to 90% seen once. Sequencing input: peripheral blood. The receptor source for this set is a human donor with melanoma.

This clone was seen more than once but under ten times. The chain couples TRBV10-1 to TRBJ2-7, with TRBD1 matching over 8 bases. The CDR3 totals 16 residues. V lost 4 bases and J lost 4; bases outside the gene matches: 12. Looked up from germline, CDR1 is WNHNN and CDR2 is SYGVQD (reference sequence). CDR3 DNA: TGCGCCAGCAGTGTCAGACAGGGGCGAGTAAGGTACGAGCAGTACTTC. The encoded protein is CASSVRQGRVRYEQYF.

The CDR3 DNA is TGCGCCAGCACCTTCGAGAATCCAGAGACCCAGTACTTC. Encoded protein: CASTFENPETQYF. The gene calls are TRBV5-1 and TRBJ2-5; D ambiguous. Germline assignment: CDR1 SGHRS and CDR2 YFSETQ. V lost 6 bases and J lost 4, with 13 bases in between. The CDR3 consists of 13 residues.

The chain's CDR3 is CASSWQGGTEAFF. CDR3 coding DNA: TGTGCCAGCAGTTGGCAGGGGGGCACTGAAGCTTTCTTT. The chain has TRBV6-5 and TRBJ1-1, with 7 nucleotides matching TRBD1. In germline, CDR1 is MNHEY, CDR2 SVGAGI. V shed 4 bases, J shed 4 bases, and the junction held 3 bases outside the gene matches. The CDR3 consists of 13 residues.

Concerning this clone itself: One junction end does not reproduce the germline sequence, and a read error may be involved. The gene calls are TRBV13 and TRBJ2-7; D is unclear. CDR1 PRHDT and CDR2 FYEKMQ come from the germline V gene (reference sequence). This CDR3 is built from 12 residues. The CDR3 bases are TGTGTCAGCAGCCGCGGCTGGTACGAGCAGTACTTC. Residues: CVSSRGWYEQYF.

This chain uses TRBV4-1 with TRBJ2-7; D remains unclear. Germline CDR1 reads MGHRA; CDR2 reads YSYEKL. With 4 bases removed from V and 2 bases from J, the gap between germline ends came to 15 bases. The CDR3 covers 15 residues. CDR3: CASSPALIATYEQYF. CDR3 sequence (DNA): TGCGCCAGCAGCCCCGCCCTGATAGCTACCTACGAGCAGTACTTC.

The gene calls are TRBV5-4 and TRBJ2-2; weak D call: TRBD2 (6 bases). V was pared by 5 bases and J by 4 bases, with 21 bases between. The germline V gene has CDR1 SGHNT and CDR2 YYREEE (reference sequence). CDR3 length: 17 residues. The CDR3 spells CASSARDWRGSTGELFF. The CDR3 DNA reads as TGTGCCAGCAGTGCCCGTGATTGGAGGGGTAGCACCGGGGAGCTGTTTTTT.

The gene calls are TRBV15 and TRBJ1-2, with a weak D call TRBD1 (5 bases). The CDR3 totals 13 residues. Germline loops: CDR1 LNHNV, CDR2 YYDKDF (reference sequence). The V gene lost 3 bases and the J gene lost 4 bases, with 9 bases spanning the gap. The CDR3, as DNA: TGTGCCACCAGCAGGCAGGGTGGCTATGGCTACACCTTC. It codes for CATSRQGGYGYTF.

The rearrangement joins TRBV6-1 to TRBJ1-5, with no clear D. Germline V gives CDR1 MNHNS, CDR2 SASEGT. V lost 8 bases to trimming and J lost 3 bases, with 8 bases between them. CDR3 size: 12 residues. CDR3 residues: CASVKDNQPQHF. CDR3 DNA: TGTGCCAGCGTAAAGGACAATCAGCCCCAGCATTTT.

The chain couples TRBV11-1 to TRBJ1-1; D may be TRBD1 (5 bases). V gave up 2 bases and J gave up 7 bases, with 11 bases separating them. CDR3 length equals 13 residues. In germline, CDR1 is SGHAT, CDR2 FQDESV (reference sequence). The CDR3, as DNA: TGTGCCAGCAGCTTATTGGGGGGGGATGAAGCTTTCTTT. Amino acids: CASSLLGGDEAFF.

This clone was seen only once. The V gene is TRBV5-1, the J gene TRBJ2-5, with 12 positions matching TRBD2. There are 14 residues in the CDR3. Trimming at V came to 6 bases and at J to 3 bases, leaving 3 bases not matched to a gene. Per the germline V gene, CDR1 is SGHRS and CDR2 is YFSETQ. CDR3 bases: TGCGCCAGCAAGGCTAGCGGGGGGGAAGAGACCCAGTACTTC. Protein sequence: CASKASGGEETQYF.

This chain connects TRBV2 to TRBJ2-3; 7 bases match TRBD1. CDR1 SNHLY and CDR2 FYNNEI come from the germline V gene. The V gene end was trimmed by 6 bases and the J gene end by 2 bases; junction bases not matched to a gene: 8. This CDR3 has 15 amino acids. The DNA of the CDR3 is TGTGCCAGCAGCCTGGGACAGAGACTCACAGATACGCAGTATTTT. This codes for CASSLGQRLTDTQYF.

This chain links TRBV7-3 with TRBJ1-1, with D unresolved. V lost 2 bases and J 1 base, leaving 8 bases between the germline ends. CDR1 is SGHTA, CDR2 FQGTGA, per germline. This CDR3 is built from 14 residues. In DNA form, the CDR3 reads TGTGCCAGCAGCTTAGGGCCGCAGAACACTGAAGCTTTCTTT. Protein product: CASSLGPQNTEAFF. Full variable domain (rest looked up from reference TRBV7-3 and TRBJ1-1): GAGVSQTPSNKVTEKGKYVELRCDPISGHTALYWYRQSLGQGPEFLIYFQGTGAADDSGLPNDRFFAVRPEGSVSTLKIQRTERGDSAVYLCASSLGPQNTEAFFGQGTRLTVV.

The chain couples TRBV5-1 to TRBJ2-4, with 8 bases fitting TRBD1. Germline CDR1 is SGHRS and CDR2 is YFSETQ. Trimming at V came to 4 bases and at J to 13 bases, leaving 13 bases not matched to a gene. CDR3 length: 14 residues. In nucleotides, the CDR3 is TGCGCCAGCAGCCCTGACAGGGGCAAGATCGGGCAGTACTTC. Residues: CASSPDRGKIGQYF.

The chain uses TRBV14 and TRBJ2-7; D gene ambiguous. The CDR3 covers 15 residues. Germline-derived CDR1 and CDR2 are SGHDN and FVKESK. Trimming left V 0 bases short and J 7 bases short, with 16 bases between. As DNA, the CDR3 is TGTGCCAGCAGCCAAGATCGGGCAGTGCGTCTGGAGCAGTACTTC. It is translated as CASSQDRAVRLEQYF.

The chain employs TRBV5-5 and TRBJ2-7, with 8 nucleotides matching TRBD1. The CDR3 runs to 16 residues. Germline assignment: CDR1 SGHKS and CDR2 YYEKEE (reference sequence). Trimming removed 0 bases from V and 2 bases from J; junction bases left unmatched: 7. The DNA for the CDR3 is TGTGCCAGCAGCTTGGCCGGACAGGGTGATACCTACGAGCAGTACTTC. Amino acid sequence: CASSLAGQGDTYEQYF.

The chain has TRBV28 and TRBJ1-4, with 7 bases lining up with TRBD1. CDR1 is MDHEN, CDR2 SYDVKM, per germline. CDR3 length: 13 amino acids. V lost 8 bases, J lost 4 bases, and 4 bases stayed unmatched. The CDR3 region is CASFGTVNEKLFF. As DNA, the CDR3 is TGTGCCAGCTTCGGGACAGTTAATGAAAAACTGTTTTTT.

This chain joins TRBV6-1 and TRBJ1-2; TRBD1 is a possible D gene (6 bases). Germline lookup yields CDR1 MNHNS and CDR2 SASEGT. Trimming removed 2 bases from V and 7 bases from J, with 17 bases in between. This CDR3 region has 15 residues. The CDR3 nucleotides read TGTGCCAGCAGTGAAATATTCTCAGGGGACGGTGGCTACACCTTC. Its translation is CASSEIFSGDGGYTF.

The chain is built from TRBV27 and TRBJ1-1, with D tentatively TRBD1 (6 bases). This CDR3 region has 15 residues. Germline V gene lookup returns CDR1 MNHEY and CDR2 SMNVEV (reference sequence). V gave up 2 bases and J gave up 1 base, with 11 bases separating them. DNA for the CDR3: TGTGCCAGCAGTTTAGTACAGGGTGCGAACACTGAAGCTTTCTTT. It is translated as CASSLVQGANTEAFF.

V gene TRBV7-2 combines with J gene TRBJ2-5; the D gene is possibly TRBD1 (5 bases). V was shortened by 2 bases and J by 11 bases, with 18 bases between the two germline ends. Germline CDR1 SGHTA, CDR2 FQGNSA. The CDR3 is 14 amino acids. The CDR3 sequence is CASSLQTEARRQYF. Written as DNA, the CDR3 is TGTGCCAGCAGCTTACAGACAGAGGCCAGGCGGCAGTACTTC.

The CDR3 DNA reads TGTGCCAGCAGTTCCCAGGGGGGCACTGAAGCTTTCTTT. It is translated as CASSSQGGTEAFF. The chain joins TRBV6-6 to TRBJ1-1; 7 nucleotides line up with TRBD1. The ends lost 4 bases at V and 4 bases at J; junction bases unmatched: 3. Germline V gives CDR1 MNHNY, CDR2 SVGAGI (reference sequence). This CDR3 comprises 13 residues.

This chain uses TRBV11-2 with TRBJ2-1, with 9 positions matching TRBD2. Trimming took 0 bases from V and 1 from J; bases not matched to a gene: 7. The CDR3 is made up of 18 amino acids. The germline V gene encodes CDR1 SGHAT and CDR2 FQNNGV. The CDR3 loop is CASSLEAERGASYNEQFF. The CDR3 coding sequence is TGTGCCAGCAGCTTAGAGGCAGAGCGGGGGGCTTCCTACAATGAGCAGTTCTTC.

This clone came up once. This chain links TRBV7-8 with TRBJ2-1, with D unresolved. Between the trimmed V and J ends, which lost 0 bases and 2 bases, there was a span of 14 bases. The CDR3 length is 17 residues. The germline V gene has CDR1 SGHVS and CDR2 FQNEAQ. The CDR3 sequence is CASSLARTHYTYNEQFF. CDR3 DNA: TGTGCCAGCAGCTTAGCGAGGACCCACTACACCTACAATGAGCAGTTCTTC.

The chain is built from TRBV6-1 and TRBJ1-4; TRBD1 might be the D (5 bases). Germline CDR1 reads MNHNS; CDR2 reads SASEGT. Trimming shortened V by 6 bases and J by 7 bases, and 18 bases separated the two germline ends. CDR3 length: 15 amino acids. DNA of the CDR3: TGTGCCAGCAGCCTACCTGGGGGGTATAGTGAAAAACTGTTTTTT. Protein sequence: CASSLPGGYSEKLFF.

The table lists this clone with a count of one. This chain connects TRBV2 to TRBJ2-3; the D gene is possibly TRBD1 (6 bases). CDR3 length equals 13 residues. Per the germline V gene, CDR1 is SNHLY and CDR2 is FYNNEI. V was clipped by 6 bases and J by 4 bases, with 11 bases between them. CDR3 DNA sequence: TGTGCCAGCAGCCGGACAGAGGCAGATACGCAGTATTTT. Translation gives CASSRTEADTQYF.